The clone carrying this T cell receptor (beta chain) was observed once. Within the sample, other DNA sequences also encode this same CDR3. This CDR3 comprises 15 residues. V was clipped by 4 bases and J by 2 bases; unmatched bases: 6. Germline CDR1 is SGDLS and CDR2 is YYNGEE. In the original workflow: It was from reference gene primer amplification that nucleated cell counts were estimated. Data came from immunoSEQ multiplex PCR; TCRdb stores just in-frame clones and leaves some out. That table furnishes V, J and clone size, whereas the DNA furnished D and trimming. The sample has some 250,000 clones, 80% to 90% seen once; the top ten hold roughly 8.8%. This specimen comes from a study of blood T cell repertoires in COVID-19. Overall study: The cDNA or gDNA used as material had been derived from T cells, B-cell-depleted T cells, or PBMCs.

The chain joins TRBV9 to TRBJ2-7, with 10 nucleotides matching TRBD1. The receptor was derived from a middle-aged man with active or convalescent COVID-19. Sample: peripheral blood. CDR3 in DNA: TGTGCCAGCAGCCTCCGGGACAGGGGACCCTACGAGCAGTACTTC. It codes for CASSLRDRGPYEQYF.